The 28 T cell receptor beta chains reported below all come from one sample, sequenced in a study of CD4 and CD8 cells across lung adenocarcinoma regions. TCRdb re-derived calls from the PCR reads in MiXCR, one entry per CDR3 protein. The data contain under 25,000 distinct CDR3 sequences, around 52% of them singletons. What was sequenced was CD4+ T cells from the center of a lung tumor. These TCRs come from a male donor with lung adenocarcinoma. The CD4 and CD8 labels of this study may be unreliable.

This clonotype turned up a few times. The chain joins TRBV6-1 to TRBJ1-5; D perhaps matches TRBD1 (6 bases). The CDR3 contains 15 residues. Germline CDR1 MNHNS, CDR2 SASEGT. V shed 7 bases and J shed 6 bases, with 19 bases lying between them. CDR3 residues: CASIRGGAGGQPQHF. The CDR3 DNA reads as TGTGCCAGCATCCGAGGGGGGGCGGGCGGTCAGCCCCAGCATTTT.

This sequence joins TRBV6-1 and TRBJ2-5; D gene unclear. Germline V gives CDR1 MNHNS, CDR2 SASEGT. The CDR3 has 11 residues. The chain's CDR3 is CGGRDKETQYF. Written as DNA, the CDR3 is TGTGGCGGCCGTGACAAAGAGACCCAGTACTTC.

A note on this clonotype: Without the conserved terminal phenylalanine or tryptophan, this CDR3 likely stems from a read error. CDR3 bases: TGTGCCATCGCTTTTTTGACGGGCGCGAAGACCCAGTTCTTG. Residues: CAIAFLTGAKTQFL. The J gene is TRBJ2-5, the V gene TRBV10-3, with D uncertain. The assigned J gene may be wrong: the sequence end matches TRBJ2-1 better. CDR1 is ENHRY and CDR2 is SYGVKD in the germline V gene. CDR3 length: 14 amino acids.

On this clonotype itself: A read error may account for a junction end that differs from germline. The chain recombines TRBV6-1 with TRBJ2-3; D remains unclear. There are 13 residues in the CDR3. Germline values: CDR1 MNHNS, CDR2 SASEGT. The CDR3 DNA reads TGTGCCCGCCGGGCTGTAGTCACAATCGCGCAGTTTTTC. Translating it yields CARRAVVTIAQFF.

This rearrangement joins TRBV27 to TRBJ2-1, with D perhaps TRBD2 (6 bases). Per germline, CDR1 MNHEY and CDR2 SMNVEV (reference sequence). The CDR3 extends over 16 amino acids. V lost 5 bases to trimming and J lost 4 bases, with 18 bases between them. CDR3 in amino acids: CASSTGDSVQYNEQFF. CDR3 DNA: TGTGCCAGCAGTACTGGGGACTCGGTGCAATACAATGAGCAGTTCTTC.

About this clonotype: At one end, the junction sequence differs from germline, possibly due to a read error. This chain's CDR3 is CARGIGGQGPDTQYF. The CDR3 DNA follows: TGTGCCAGGGGTATTGGGGGACAGGGCCCAGATACCCAGTACTTT. The chain carries TRBV6-1 and TRBJ2-5; 9 nucleotides line up with TRBD1. Germline V lookup: CDR1 MNHNS, CDR2 SASEGT. The CDR3 consists of 15 residues.

The chain employs TRBV27 and TRBJ2-3; D possibly matches TRBD1 or TRBD2 (6 bases each). Germline V gene data show CDR1 as MNHEY and CDR2 as SMNVEV (reference sequence). V lost 9 bases, J lost 6 bases, and 22 bases lay in between. The CDR3 contains 15 residues. The chain's CDR3 is CARGFGGRGLDTQYF. CDR3 in DNA: TGTGCCAGGGGGTTCGGGGGCCGGGGGCTGGATACGCAGTATTTT.

This clonotype was seen a single time. The junction departs from the called germline gene at one end, perhaps through a read error. This chain connects TRBV27 to TRBJ2-5, with D perhaps TRBD2 (6 bases). CDR1 and CDR2 (germline): MNHEY, SMNVEV (reference sequence). CDR3 size: 15 residues. For the CDR3, the DNA is TGTGCCGGGGGGTTCGGGCGCGGTGACCAAGAGACCCAGTATTTC. It yields the protein CAGGFGRGDQETQYF.

The V call is TRBV28, the J call TRBJ2-7; TRBD2 might be the D (6 bases). CDR1 is MDHEN, CDR2 SYDVKM, per germline. The CDR3 sequence is 15 residues long. Trimming removed 3 bases from V and 0 bases from J, with 12 bases in between. The CDR3 spells CASSFGGSSSYEQYF. The DNA of the CDR3 is TGTGCCAGCAGTTTCGGGGGTTCTTCCTCCTACGAGCAGTACTTC.

V is TRBV6-1 and J is TRBJ2-4; D is tentatively TRBD1 or TRBD2 (5 bases each). This CDR3 is 15 amino acids long. Trimming pared 6 bases from V and 0 bases from J, leaving 12 bases between. Germline V lookup: CDR1 MNHNS, CDR2 SASEGT. In nucleotides, the CDR3 is TGTGCCAGCAGGGACGGGGCTTCAGCCAAAAACATTCAGTACTTC. Its protein product is CASRDGASAKNIQYF.

The chain has TRBV6-1 and TRBJ2-4; TRBD2 agrees at 7 bases. Trimming removed 8 bases from V and 0 bases from J; junction bases left unmatched: 7. The CDR3 has 15 residues. Germline-derived CDR1 and CDR2 are MNHNS and SASEGT. The DNA for the CDR3 is TGTGCCAGCGGGGAGGGGATGGGAGCCAAAAACATTCAGTACTTC. Its protein is CASGEGMGAKNIQYF.

The sample holds many counts of this clonotype. The chain links TRBV11-2 to TRBJ2-1, with TRBD2 matching 8 bases. The J call is uncertain, as TRBJ2-5 better fits the DNA end. The CDR3 runs 16 residues. Germline V gene data show CDR1 as SGHAT and CDR2 as FQNNGV. Written as DNA, the CDR3 is TGTGCCAGCAGCCAATCGGGGGGGGGTAGTCTGGAGACCCAGTACTTC. Its protein product is CASSQSGGGSLETQYF.

This clonotype has ten or more counts. One junction end does not reproduce the germline sequence, and a read error may be involved. The chain combines TRBV7-7 with TRBJ2-1, with 9 bases aligning to TRBD2. The DNA matches TRBJ2-7 better at its end, which makes the J call doubtful. This CDR3 has 17 amino acids. Looked up from germline, CDR1 is SSHAT and CDR2 is FNYEAQ (reference sequence). The CDR3 region is CASSLGVGSGSPNEQYF. CDR3 coding DNA: TGTGCTAGCAGCTTAGGGGTGGGTAGCGGGAGTCCCAACGAGCAGTACTTC.

V is TRBV5-3 and J is TRBJ2-5, with unresolved D. The DNA matches TRBJ2-7 better at its end, which makes the J call doubtful. TRBV5-3 is placed among ORFs of uncertain function. The CDR3 covers 13 residues. The CDR3 reads CARSPGRFYEQYF. The CDR3 DNA reads TGTGCCAGAAGCCCCGGACGGTTCTACGAGCAGTACTTC.

In the case of this clonotype: One end of the junction varies from germline; a read error may be responsible. The chain has TRBV27 and TRBJ2-5, with D perhaps TRBD1 or TRBD2 (6 bases each). The CDR3 is made up of 16 amino acids. Germline assignment: CDR1 MNHEY and CDR2 SMNVEV (reference sequence). Written as DNA, the CDR3 is TGTGCCAGCGCGGGACTCGGGGGCCGGGACCCAGATACGCAGTACTTT. Amino acid sequence: CASAGLGGRDPDTQYF.

This clonotype was seen once. The chain uses TRBV10-3 and TRBJ2-2; tentatively, D is TRBD2 (5 bases). The closer fit of TRBJ2-3 to the DNA end suggests the J call may be wrong. The CDR3 has 15 residues. From germline, CDR1 is ENHRY and CDR2 SYGVKD. In DNA, the CDR3 is TGTGTCCGCGGACTCCAGTCTGGAAGCACCGGGGCGCAGTATTTT. This sequence encodes CVRGLQSGSTGAQYF.

Points on this clonotype: Relative to the germline gene, one junction end is altered; a read error may explain this. The V and J genes are TRBV27 and TRBJ2-3; 7 bases fit TRBD2. The DNA end favors TRBJ2-5, so the J call may be wrong. The CDR3 contains 14 residues. In germline, CDR1 is MNHEY, CDR2 SMNVEV (reference sequence). The CDR3 protein is CASSLHLAEDTQYF. The CDR3 DNA is TGTGCCAGCAGTCTTCATCTAGCGGAAGATACCCAGTACTTC.

By its share, this clonotype is medium-sized. The rearrangement joins TRBV6-1 to TRBJ2-3; 9 nucleotides match TRBD1. V lost 5 bases and J lost 4; bases outside the gene matches: 7. The germline CDR1 and CDR2 sequences are MNHNS and SASEGT. The CDR3 spans 15 residues. CDR3 sequence reads: CASSIQGQGADTQYF. The CDR3, as DNA: TGTGCCAGCAGTATTCAGGGACAGGGCGCAGATACGCAGTATTTT.

This clonotype occurred a few times. V is TRBV7-8 and J is TRBJ2-1; 11 bases match TRBD1. The tail of the sequence fits TRBJ2-7 better, so the J call may be wrong. Germline CDR1 is SGHVS and CDR2 is FQNEAQ. The length of the CDR3 is 14 residues. The CDR3 DNA reads TGTGCCAGCAGCTTCCGGACAGGGGGCTTCGAGCAGTACTTC. This encodes CASSFRTGGFEQYF.

V is TRBV10-3 and J is TRBJ2-1, with D tentatively TRBD2 (5 bases). Per the germline V gene, CDR1 is ENHRY and CDR2 is SYGVKD. Trimming stripped 3 bases from V and 10 bases from J, with 19 bases between. CDR3 length: 15 amino acids. The CDR3 loop reads CAISDRGPSYGEQFF. The CDR3 DNA is TGTGCCATCAGTGATAGAGGGCCGTCCTACGGGGAGCAGTTCTTC.

This clonotype occurred many times. The rearrangement uses TRBV6-1 and TRBJ2-2; 9 bases align to TRBD1. V lost 6 bases, J lost 4 bases, and 9 bases stayed unmatched. CDR3 length: 16 residues. Germline V gene sequence: CDR1 MNHNS, CDR2 SASEGT. CDR3 sequence: CASRPPGQGSTGELFF. The DNA for the CDR3 is TGTGCCAGCAGACCCCCGGGACAGGGCAGCACCGGGGAGCTGTTTTTT.

The chain couples TRBV27 to TRBJ2-3; D possibly matches TRBD1 or TRBD2 (5 bases each). The J call is in doubt because the DNA end fits TRBJ2-7 better. The CDR3 length is 16 residues. Germline loops: CDR1 MNHEY, CDR2 SMNVEV (reference sequence). CDR3 loop: CASSLLGVRGTDTQYF. The CDR3 DNA follows: TGTGCCAGCAGTTTATTGGGGGTCCGTGGCACAGATACGCAGTACTTC.

This clonotype was counted ten times or more. This chain's CDR3 is CASSLPSGRSYEQYF. The CDR3 DNA reads TGTGCCAGCAGCCTCCCTAGCGGGAGGTCCTACGAGCAGTACTTC. The chain couples TRBV6-1 to TRBJ2-7; TRBD2 aligns across 11 bases. The germline gives CDR1 MNHNS, CDR2 SASEGT. The V segment lost 6 bases and the J segment 1 base; nucleotides outside the gene matches: 5. The CDR3 sequence is 15 residues long.

This clonotype was counted at least ten times. Mismatch with germline at one junction end may stem from a read error. The rearrangement links TRBV11-3 to TRBJ2-3; D not resolved. Germline values: CDR1 SGHNT, CDR2 YENEEA. The CDR3 sequence is 12 residues long. CDR3 bases: TGCGCCAGCAGTCTCAGCACAGATACGCAGTATTTT. Its translation: CASSLSTDTQYF.

This clonotype was observed a few times. V and J are TRBV7-2 and TRBJ2-1; D is ambiguous. Per germline, CDR1 SGHTA and CDR2 FQGNSA. The CDR3 has 16 amino acids. With 2 bases removed from V and 0 bases from J, the gap between germline ends came to 11 bases. CDR3 bases: TGTGCCAGCAGCTTATACGGGCCGAGCTCCTACAATGAGCAGTTCTTC. Encoded protein: CASSLYGPSSYNEQFF.

This clonotype occurred a few times. The chain couples TRBV3-1 to TRBJ2-4; 11 nucleotides agree with TRBD2. Germline values: CDR1 LGHDT, CDR2 YNNKEL (reference sequence). The CDR3 length is 17 residues. V lost 4 bases to trimming and J lost 8 bases; unmatched junction nucleotides: 13. CDR3 loop: CASSPYLAGGGGDIQYF. The DNA of the CDR3 is TGTGCCAGCAGCCCCTACCTAGCGGGGGGTGGAGGTGACATTCAGTACTTC.

The chain combines TRBV12-3 or TRBV12-4 with TRBJ2-2, with 15 positions matching TRBD2. Trimming removed 5 bases from V and 6 bases from J; junction bases left unmatched: 4. The CDR3 is 16 amino acids. CDR3 DNA sequence: TGTGCCAGCAGTATACGGACTAGCGGGAGGGCCGGGGAGCTGTTTTTT. Protein sequence: CASSIRTSGRAGELFF.

Comment on this clonotype: At one of its ends the junction is not consistent with the germline gene, which may arise from a read error. The rearrangement joins TRBV6-1 to TRBJ2-3; D is possibly TRBD1 (6 bases). The CDR3 has 16 amino acids. The germline CDR1 and CDR2 sequences are MNHNS and SASEGT. This chain's CDR3 is CASRWLGGDETDTQYF. In DNA, the CDR3 is TGTGCCAGCAGGTGGCTAGGGGGAGATGAAACAGATACGCAGTATTTC.